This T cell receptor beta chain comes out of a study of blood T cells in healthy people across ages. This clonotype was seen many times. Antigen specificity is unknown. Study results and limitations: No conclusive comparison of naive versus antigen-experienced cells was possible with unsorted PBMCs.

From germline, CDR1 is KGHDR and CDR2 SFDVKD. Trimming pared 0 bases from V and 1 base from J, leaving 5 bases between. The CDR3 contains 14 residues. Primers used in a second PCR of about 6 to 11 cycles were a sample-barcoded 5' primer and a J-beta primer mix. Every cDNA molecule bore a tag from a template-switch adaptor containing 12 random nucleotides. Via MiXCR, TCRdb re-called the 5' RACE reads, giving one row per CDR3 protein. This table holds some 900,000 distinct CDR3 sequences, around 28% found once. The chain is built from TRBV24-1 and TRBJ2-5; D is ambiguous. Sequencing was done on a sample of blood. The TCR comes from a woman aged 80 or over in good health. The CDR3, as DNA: TGTGCCACCAGTGATTTGGGCGGCCAAGAGACCCAGTACTTC. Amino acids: CATSDLGGQETQYF.